What follows describes a single TCR beta chain. Antigen specificity is unknown. The data were taken from a study of regulatory and conventional T cells in RAG deficiency. Germline V lookup: CDR1 SNHLY, CDR2 FYNNEI. Trimming left V 5 bases short and J 5 bases short, with 15 bases between. The CDR3 spans 14 residues. Sequenced by immunoSEQ multiplex PCR; TCRdb stores in-frame clones only, minus some. The sample holds about 3,200 clones, roughly 92% seen once. Regarding the study as a whole: In Omenn syndrome, sorted "Tregs" may be peripherally activated cells. Control T-cell subsets had markedly higher Shannon entropy and lower Simpson indices than RAG-deficient patients. Other subsets showed about 10-fold reductions, but Treg unique TCR beta sequences fell roughly 100-fold in these patients.

The sorted regulatory T cells were CD4+, CD25-high and CD127-low, with genomic DNA sequenced. Another study also made use of these data, one on regulatory T cells. That report adds: The primer mix had 52 TRBV and 13 TRBJ primers.

The sample taken for sequencing was CD4+ Tregs sorted from blood. This sequence joins TRBV2 and TRBJ1-2; unclear D gene. This TCR was sampled from a human donor in good health. The CDR3 is CASSQDTLQYGYTF. In DNA, the CDR3 is TGTGCCAGCAGTCAAGACACTCTACAATATGGCTACACCTTC.